This T cell receptor (beta chain) was recorded in a study of T cells in Graves' hyperthyroidism and ophthalmopathy. Overall study context: Once the initial diagnosis was made, peripheral blood was obtained before any treatment.

Findings and caveats of the study: The model's output predicted ophthalmopathy at a median of approximately 6.5 months prior to onset. Blood samples included most of the expanded thyroid clonotypes exceeding 0.001. From stable hyperthyroidism, ophthalmopathy was separated by a 13 V-J model.

This clonotype was recorded at least ten times. Its antigen is unidentified. The CDR3 is made up of 15 amino acids. Germline V gene sequence: CDR1 PRHDT, CDR2 FYEKMQ (reference sequence). Trimming cost V 4 bases and J 3 bases; bases outside gene matches: 5. Amplification of TCR beta CDR3 regions used RNA as the template. HTBI primers were employed in a first-round RT-PCR of the TCR CDR3. TCRdb fed the multiplex PCR reads into MiXCR, producing one record per CDR3 protein. The sample consists of fewer than 700,000 distinct CDR3 sequences, about a sixth of them appearing once. The sequence was obtained from a woman in her twenties or thirties with Graves' hyperthyroidism. Source material: blood. The gene calls are TRBV13 and TRBJ2-3; 9 bases map to TRBD1. Here the CDR3 reads CASSSWTGDTDTQYF. The CDR3 DNA reads TGTGCCAGCAGCTCCTGGACAGGGGATACAGATACGCAGTATTTT.